A single sample gave rise to the 31 T cell receptor beta chains below, sequenced in a study of T cells in Graves' hyperthyroidism and ophthalmopathy. It was RNA transcripts that yielded the amplified TCR beta CDR3 regions. RT-PCR in the first round (using the HTBI primer set) targeted the TCR CDR3. Using its own MiXCR run on the multiplex PCR reads, TCRdb lists one record per CDR3 protein. The sample shows hundreds of thousands of distinct CDR3 sequences, 16% of them seen only once. What was sequenced was blood. These receptors all come from a woman younger than 45 with Graves' hyperthyroidism.

In regard to this clonotype: Being one base from a much bigger clone, this may be a read error. The rearrangement joins TRBV5-1 to TRBJ2-3; D is possibly TRBD1 or TRBD2 (5 bases each). The CDR3 consists of 14 residues. Germline V lookup: CDR1 SGHRS, CDR2 YFSETQ. Trimming removed 3 bases at V and 3 bases at J, with 11 bases between. Written as DNA, the CDR3 is TGCGCCAGCAGCTGGGGCAGGGAGACAGATACGCAGTATTTT. This sequence encodes CASSWGRETDTQYF.

At least ten counts were recorded for this clonotype. The chain employs TRBV20-1 and TRBJ2-7; no clear D gene. This CDR3 has 11 residues. Germline CDR1 DFQATT, CDR2 SNEGSKA (reference sequence). Deletions cut 3 bases from V and 9 bases from J, with 12 bases between. The CDR3 nucleotides are TGCAGTGCTAGCTCGCCTCCTTGGCAGTACTTC. Residues: CSASSPPWQYF.

This clonotype has ten or more counts. The rearrangement joins TRBV28 to TRBJ2-3; TRBD2 might be the D (6 bases). This CDR3 contains 22 residues. The germline gives CDR1 MDHEN, CDR2 SYDVKM. Trimming took 1 base from V and 0 from J, leaving 29 bases between them. CDR3 DNA: TGTGCCAGCAGTTTATTGCTGGGGGTAGCGGACCATAATGGGAAAAGCACAGATACGCAGTATTTT. As protein: CASSLLLGVADHNGKSTDTQYF.

This clonotype was observed a few times. V gene TRBV29-1 combines with J gene TRBJ2-7, with 7 nucleotides matching TRBD2. The germline V gene encodes CDR1 SQVTM and CDR2 ANQGSEA. CDR3 length: 13 amino acids. V shed 4 bases, J shed 3 bases, and the junction held 6 bases outside the gene matches. The CDR3 loop reads CSVGSGGGYEQYF. The CDR3 nucleotides read TGCAGCGTTGGATCTGGGGGGGGCTACGAGCAGTACTTC.

This clonotype was observed many times. The chain has TRBV12-3 or TRBV12-4 and TRBJ2-1; 9 nucleotides agree with TRBD1. The CDR3 loop spans 14 amino acids. V shed 6 bases, J shed 8 bases, and the junction held 8 bases outside the gene matches. CDR3 nucleotides: TGTGCCAGCAGATCCCCGGGACAGGGCGATGAGCAGTTCTTC. Translated: CASRSPGQGDEQFF.

At least ten counts were recorded for this clonotype. The rearrangement uses TRBV2 and TRBJ1-5, with 9 bases that match TRBD1. This CDR3 is built from 16 residues. Germline trimming cut 4 bases from V and 7 bases from J; bases unmatched to any gene: 11. Germline V CDR1 and CDR2: SNHLY, FYNNEI. CDR3 sequence reads: CASSGWGQGVRQPQHF. The CDR3 DNA reads TGTGCCAGCAGTGGATGGGGACAGGGTGTTCGGCAGCCCCAGCATTTT.

The table lists this clonotype with many counts. The chain employs TRBV6-7 and TRBJ2-7; D unclear. TRBV6-7 is annotated as an ORF whose role is uncertain. Trimming removed 0 bases at V and 3 bases at J, with 6 bases between. This CDR3 has 13 amino acids. CDR3 residues: CASSYSRSYEQYF. The CDR3 bases are TGTGCCAGCAGTTACTCGAGAAGCTACGAGCAGTACTTC.

This clonotype was seen many times. This chain uses TRBV27 with TRBJ2-7; possibly TRBD2 for D (6 bases). Germline values: CDR1 MNHEY, CDR2 SMNVEV (reference sequence). Trimming pared 5 bases from V and 3 bases from J, leaving 17 bases between. This CDR3 has 15 amino acids. The CDR3, as DNA: TGTGCCAGCAGTCCCGGATGGGGTAGCGGCTACGAGCAGTACTTC. Translated: CASSPGWGSGYEQYF.

This clonotype has a count of ten or more. The chain couples TRBV12-5 to TRBJ2-1, with TRBD1 matching over 7 bases. Germline values: CDR1 LGHNT, CDR2 FRNRAP. The CDR3 sequence is 18 residues long. V shed 7 bases and J 0 bases; nucleotides not matched to a gene: 15. CDR3 nucleotides: TGTGCTAGTGCAACAGGGGAATTATATAGGAGCTCCTACAATGAGCAGTTCTTC. Protein product: CASATGELYRSSYNEQFF.

Notes on this clonotype: This may arise from a read error, as a much more abundant clone is one base away. V and J are TRBV12-3 or TRBV12-4 and TRBJ2-7; D ambiguous. The CDR3 sequence is 14 residues long. CDR3 bases: TGTGTCAGCAGTTTAGGGCCAGTCTTCTACGAGCAGTACTTC. Translating it yields CVSSLGPVFYEQYF.

V usage is TRBV7-2 and J usage is TRBJ1-1; D not resolved. This CDR3 is built from 15 residues. The germline CDR1 and CDR2 sequences are SGHTA and FQGNSA. V was pared by 1 base and J by 3 bases, with 12 bases between. CDR3: CASSLGGGLDTEAFF. CDR3 DNA sequence: TGTGCCAGCAGCTTAGGAGGAGGGTTGGACACTGAAGCTTTCTTT.

This clonotype was recorded many times. V gene TRBV28 combines with J gene TRBJ2-1; D gene uncertain. This CDR3 has 14 amino acids. Germline V gives CDR1 MDHEN, CDR2 SYDVKM. V lost 5 bases and J 7 bases, leaving 15 bases between the germline ends. Here the CDR3 DNA reads TGTGCCAGCAGTCCCCCCTCGCCCCAGAATGAGCAGTTCTTC. Amino acids: CASSPPSPQNEQFF.

The gene calls are TRBV27 and TRBJ1-6; TRBD1 agrees at 7 bases. This CDR3 contains 13 residues. Germline-derived CDR1 and CDR2 are MNHEY and SMNVEV (reference sequence). With V trimmed by 8 bases and J by 9 bases, 7 bases remained unmatched. The CDR3 reads CASHKDRVSPLHF. DNA for the CDR3: TGTGCCAGCCATAAAGACAGGGTTTCACCCCTCCACTTT.

This clonotype was found many times. The rearrangement joins TRBV28 to TRBJ2-7, with D possibly being TRBD1 (6 bases). Germline V gives CDR1 MDHEN, CDR2 SYDVKM. The V end lost 5 bases, the J end lost 2 bases, and 13 bases lay between the germline ends. CDR3 length: 14 residues. The CDR3 spells CASSAGTNTYEQYF. CDR3 in DNA: TGTGCCAGCAGTGCCGGGACAAATACCTACGAGCAGTACTTC.

The table lists this clonotype with a few counts. This chain uses TRBV3-1 with TRBJ2-1; 12 nucleotides match TRBD2. V shed 2 bases, J shed 4 bases, and the junction held 3 bases outside the gene matches. CDR3 size: 16 residues. The germline V gene encodes CDR1 LGHDT and CDR2 YNNKEL (reference sequence). The DNA of the CDR3 is TGTGCCAGCAGCCAATCGGGACTAGCGGGTTACAATGAGCAGTTCTTC. Protein product: CASSQSGLAGYNEQFF.

The CDR3 nucleotides read TGTGCCAGCAGCTGGGGCCTTCAAGGCGCAGATACGCAGTATTTT. This sequence encodes CASSWGLQGADTQYF. The gene calls are TRBV11-2 and TRBJ2-3, with TRBD1 as a possible D gene (5 bases). Per the germline V gene, CDR1 is SGHAT and CDR2 is FQNNGV. The V and J ends lost 4 bases and 4 bases respectively, with 15 bases between them. The CDR3 consists of 15 residues. Full variable domain (remainder filled in from reference TRBV11-2 and TRBJ2-3): EAGVAQSPRYKIIEKRQSVAFWCNPISGHATLYWYQQILGQGPKLLIQFQNNGVVDDSQLPKDRFSAERLKGVDSTLKIQPAKLEDSAVYLCASSWGLQGADTQYFGPGTRLTVL.

The chain uses TRBV4-3 and TRBJ1-2; D uncertain. The germline V gene encodes CDR1 LGHNA and CDR2 YSLEER. Trimming removed 0 bases at V and 4 bases at J, with 9 bases between. The CDR3 runs to 14 residues. The CDR3 protein is CASSQDGTGYGYTF. The CDR3 bases are TGCGCCAGCAGCCAAGATGGAACTGGCTATGGCTACACCTTC.

The chain joins TRBV20-1 to TRBJ1-2; the match to TRBD1 covers 8 bases. This CDR3 spans 15 amino acids. With 0 bases clipped from V and 4 bases from J, the junction kept 7 bases outside the gene matches. The V gene's germline CDR1 is DFQATT and CDR2 SNEGSKA (reference sequence). This chain's CDR3 is CSARELTGALYGYTF. DNA for the CDR3: TGCAGTGCTAGAGAGTTGACAGGGGCACTCTATGGCTACACCTTC.

This clonotype was observed at least ten times. The chain carries TRBV20-1 and TRBJ2-1; 7 bases match TRBD2. The CDR3 sequence is 14 residues long. V shed 1 base and J 14 bases; nucleotides not matched to a gene: 14. From germline, CDR1 is DFQATT and CDR2 SNEGSKA (reference sequence). The chain's CDR3 is CSARGGGGETAEFF. CDR3 in DNA: TGCAGTGCTAGAGGTGGGGGAGGGGAAACCGCCGAGTTCTTC.

As for this clonotype: A read error is possible here, since a much larger clone lies one base away. The chain recombines TRBV28 with TRBJ2-7; no clear D. There are 13 residues in the CDR3. Per the germline V gene, CDR1 is MDHEN and CDR2 is SYDVKM. Trimming stripped 7 bases from V and 3 bases from J, with 13 bases between. The CDR3 spells CASNGPSHYEQYF. The CDR3 nucleotides are TGTGCCAGCAATGGCCCCTCCCACTACGAGCAGTACTTC.

This clonotype was seen repeatedly, ten times or more. The chain carries TRBV2 and TRBJ1-3; TRBD1 matches 8 bases. Trimming removed 5 bases from V and 4 bases from J; junction bases left unmatched: 19. The germline V gene has CDR1 SNHLY and CDR2 FYNNEI. The CDR3 totals 19 residues. The CDR3 coding sequence is TGTGCCAGCAGTTACGACAGGGGTCGTCGCTCTGGGTCCGGAAACACCATATATTTT. Protein product: CASSYDRGRRSGSGNTIYF.

This clonotype was counted many times. The V and J genes are TRBV2 and TRBJ1-5; no definite D call. V lost 6 bases and J 0 bases, leaving 6 bases between the germline ends. This CDR3 region has 13 residues. CDR1 SNHLY and CDR2 FYNNEI come from the germline V gene. The CDR3 bases are TGTGCCAGCAGAGAGTATAGCAATCAGCCCCAGCATTTT. It specifies CASREYSNQPQHF.

This clonotype occurred many times. This chain uses TRBV30 with TRBJ1-2; 7 positions agree with TRBD1. The germline CDR1 and CDR2 sequences are GTSNPN and SVGIG (reference sequence). V was clipped by 1 base and J by 4 bases; unmatched bases: 3. The CDR3 spans 13 residues. The CDR3 reads CAWSDRGPYGYTF. DNA for the CDR3: TGTGCCTGGAGTGACAGGGGACCCTATGGCTACACCTTC.

The chain has TRBV6-1 and TRBJ1-3, with D tentatively TRBD1 (6 bases). The CDR3 totals 15 residues. The ends were cut back, 6 bases at V and 1 base at J, with 13 bases in the middle. Per the germline V gene, CDR1 is MNHNS and CDR2 is SASEGT. The CDR3, as DNA: TGTGCCAGCAGGTCCATACAGGGATCTGGAAACACCATATATTTT. It is translated as CASRSIQGSGNTIYF.

As regards this clonotype: A clone one base away is much larger, so this may be a read error. The V and J genes are TRBV6-1 and TRBJ2-5; D might be TRBD1 (6 bases). The CDR3 spans 14 residues. Trimming pared 6 bases from V and 5 bases from J, leaving 16 bases between. The germline V gene encodes CDR1 MNHNS and CDR2 SASEGT. CDR3 sequence (DNA): TGTGCCAGCAGCCCTGACAGGACCCGTGAGACCCAGTACTTC. Its protein is CASSPDRTRETQYF.

A few counts support this clonotype. The J gene is TRBJ2-7, the V gene TRBV20-1; D is unresolved. Trimming took off 0 bases at V and 4 bases at J, with 13 bases between the two ends. In germline, CDR1 is DFQATT, CDR2 SNEGSKA (reference sequence). This CDR3 spans 14 amino acids. The CDR3 spells CSARDQYGEYEQYF. DNA for the CDR3: TGCAGTGCTAGAGATCAGTACGGCGAATACGAGCAGTACTTC.

This clonotype came up many times. The rearrangement joins TRBV11-2 to TRBJ2-2; perhaps TRBD1 as D (7 bases). V dropped 5 bases and J dropped 1 base, with 11 bases sitting between them. CDR1 and CDR2 from the germline V gene are SGHAT and FQNNGV. The CDR3 is 15 amino acids. The CDR3 DNA reads as TGTGCCAGCAGCGGGAGGACAGGGAACACCGGGGAGCTGTTTTTT. Its protein product is CASSGRTGNTGELFF.

This sequence joins TRBV6-4 and TRBJ2-3, with 7 bases fitting TRBD2. CDR3 size: 15 residues. From germline, CDR1 is MRHNA and CDR2 SNTAGT. V lost 5 bases and J lost 1; bases outside the gene matches: 6. CDR3 DNA sequence: TGTGCCAGCAGTCCCAAAACTAGCGGCACAGATACGCAGTATTTT. Translating it yields CASSPKTSGTDTQYF.

This clonotype was found a few times. The DNA for the CDR3 is TGTGCCAGCAGCCCCCGACTACAGGGATTGACCGGGGAGCTGTTTTTT. As protein: CASSPRLQGLTGELFF. The chain recombines TRBV9 with TRBJ2-2; D might be TRBD1 (6 bases). The CDR3 length is 16 residues. Germline CDR1 SGDLS, CDR2 YYNGEE. V gave up 4 bases and J gave up 5 bases, with 18 bases separating them.

This clonotype has a handful of counts. This chain joins TRBV10-1 and TRBJ2-7; D unclear. With 3 bases removed from V and 5 bases from J, the gap between germline ends came to 11 bases. CDR3 length: 13 residues. Germline CDR1 WNHNN, CDR2 SYGVQD (reference sequence). The CDR3 nucleotides are TGCGCCAGCAGTGATCAGAATAAACACGAGCAGTACTTC. Translated, it gives CASSDQNKHEQYF.

In its sample, this clonotype was seen a few times. One end of the junction does not line up with germline, which may come from a read error. V and J are TRBV7-3 and TRBJ2-1; TRBD2 matches at 10 bases. Germline V gene sequence: CDR1 SGHTA, CDR2 FQGTGA. There are 16 residues in the CDR3. Here the CDR3 DNA reads TGTGCCGGCAGCCAGCTCGGGACTAGCGTTCCAGTTGAGCAGTTCTTC. It encodes CAGSQLGTSVPVEQFF.